Listed here are 3 T cell receptor beta chains from one sample, sequenced in a study of regulatory T cells in long-lasting Graves disease. Noted time point: newly diagnosed GD, antithyroid drugs for less than 3 months. PBMC-extracted RNA yielded the TCR library. Investigators prepared the TCR beta libraries by applying iRepertoire HTBI primers and Arm-PCR of CDR3 regions. MiXCR, run by TCRdb on the multiplex PCR reads, gives a single entry per CDR3 protein. The repertoire consists of about 440,000 distinct CDR3 sequences, with about 16% occurring once and the leading ten covering approximately 15%. These sequences were also reported in another study, on T cells in Graves' hyperthyroidism and ophthalmopathy.

The source was peripheral blood mononuclear cells (PBMCs), collected at new diagnosis, from a patient treated with antithyroid drugs. The receptors come from a woman under 40 with Graves disease.

The chain recombines TRBV9 with TRBJ2-2; TRBD2 agrees at 11 bases. CDR1 and CDR2 from the germline V gene are SGDLS and YYNGEE. The CDR3 has 16 residues. J gave up 0 bases and V 6 bases, and 4 bases lay outside the gene matches. The CDR3 nucleotides are TGTGCCAGCAACAGACTAGCGGGATCGAACACCGGGGAGCTGTTTTTT. It yields the protein CASNRLAGSNTGELFF.

The chain combines TRBV28 with TRBJ1-1, with 11 bases matching TRBD1. Germline loops: CDR1 MDHEN, CDR2 SYDVKM. V gave up 6 bases and J gave up 8 bases; unmatched junction bases: 11. The CDR3 loop spans 15 amino acids. In DNA form, the CDR3 reads TGTGCCAGCAGACCCTTCCCCGGACAGGGGGCGGAAGCTTTCTTT. This gives the protein CASRPFPGQGAEAFF.

This clonotype occurred many times. The genes are TRBV12-3 or TRBV12-4 and TRBJ2-2; TRBD2 aligns across 8 bases. The J segment lost 0 bases and the V segment lost 3 bases, leaving 3 bases of the junction unmatched. The CDR3 loop spans 16 amino acids. The DNA of the CDR3 is TGTGCCAGCAGTTTCAGACTAGCGACGAACACCGGGGAGCTGTTTTTT. It is translated as CASSFRLATNTGELFF.